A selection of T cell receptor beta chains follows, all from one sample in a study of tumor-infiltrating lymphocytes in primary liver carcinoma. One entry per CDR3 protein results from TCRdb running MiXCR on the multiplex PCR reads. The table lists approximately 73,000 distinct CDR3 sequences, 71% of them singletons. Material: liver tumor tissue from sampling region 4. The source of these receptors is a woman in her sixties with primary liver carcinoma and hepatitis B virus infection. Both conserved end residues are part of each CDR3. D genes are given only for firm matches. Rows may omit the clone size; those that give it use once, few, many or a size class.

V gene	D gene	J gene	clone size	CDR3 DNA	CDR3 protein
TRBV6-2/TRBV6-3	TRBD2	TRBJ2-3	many	TGTGCCAGCAGTTACTCGCAGGGCGGGAGTCTAGATACGCAGTATTTT	CASSYSQGGSLDTQYF
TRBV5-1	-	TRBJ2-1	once	TGCGTCAGTGGTTCATCAAGCTCCTACAATGAGCAGTTCTTC	CVSGSSSSYNEQFF
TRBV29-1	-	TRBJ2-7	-	TGCAACGTTGACCGCGGGGACAGAGTCGAGCAGTACTTC	CNVDRGDRVEQYF
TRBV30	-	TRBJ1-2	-	TGTGCCTTGAGTGACGCTGACTATGGATACACCTTC	CALSDADYGYTF
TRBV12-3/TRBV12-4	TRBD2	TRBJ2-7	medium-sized	TGTGCCAGCAGTTTCGGAAGGACTAGCGGGAGGGTTTCATACGAGCAGTACTTC	CASSFGRTSGRVSYEQYF
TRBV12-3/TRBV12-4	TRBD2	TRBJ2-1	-	TGTGCCAGCAGTTTAGGGACTAGCGGGAGGCCGTCCTACAATGATCAGTTCTTT	CASSLGTSGRPSYNDQFF
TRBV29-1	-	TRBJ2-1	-	TGCAGCGTTGAAGGGCCGGCGGGGTGCGATGAGCAGTTCTTC	CSVEGPAGCDEQFF
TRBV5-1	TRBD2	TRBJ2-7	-	TGCGCCAGCAGCTTGGGGACTAGAGGAGACGTGCAGTACTTC	CASSLGTRGDVQYF
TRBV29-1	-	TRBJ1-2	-	TGCAACGTCGGCGGGGATTTCTATGGCTACACCTTC	CNVGGDFYGYTF
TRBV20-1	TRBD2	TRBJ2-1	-	TGCAGTGCTAAAAGTTTAGCGGGGCTGAATGAGCAGTTCTTC	CSAKSLAGLNEQFF
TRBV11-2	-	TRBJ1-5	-	TGTTCCAGCAGCGTTGGGGGCGCACGGGGCATCCTGCAGCCCCAGCATTTT	CSSSVGGARGILQPQHF
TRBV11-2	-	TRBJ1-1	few	TGTGCCAGCAGCTTAGATCGGGGCCCGCCTGGTGAAGCTTTCTTT	CASSLDRGPPGEAFF
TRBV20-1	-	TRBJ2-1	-	TGCAGTGCTAGCCTGGGGGAACCCTACAATGAGCAGTTCTTC	CSASLGEPYNEQFF
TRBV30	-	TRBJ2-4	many	TGTGCCTGGAGTGTACCTTCCTTGTGGGAGGAAGACATTCAGTACTTC	CAWSVPSLWEEDIQYF
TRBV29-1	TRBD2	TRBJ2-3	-	TGCAGCGTTGAAGGTCAAGCGGGAGGGAGCGCAGATACGCACTTTTTT	CSVEGQAGGSADTHFF
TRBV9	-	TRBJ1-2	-	TGTGCCAGTAGCGTAGGGGCAGCCGGGGAAGGCTACACCTTC	CASSVGAAGEGYTF
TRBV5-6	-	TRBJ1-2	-	TGTGCCAGCAGCTACGGGACACCAAAATATGACTACACCTTC	CASSYGTPKYDYTF
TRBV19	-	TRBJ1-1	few	TGTGCCAGTAGCATACGGGGGACTGAAGCTTTCTTT	CASSIRGTEAFF
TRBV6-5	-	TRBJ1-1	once	TGTGCCGGCAGGCGGTCGTCGGGGATGGCTACTGAAGCTTTCTTT	CAGRRSSGMATEAFF
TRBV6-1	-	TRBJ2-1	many	TGTGCCAGCAGTGAACCAACAGATGAGCAGTTCTTC	CASSEPTDEQFF
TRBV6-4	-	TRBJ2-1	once	TGTGTCAGCAGTGATAGCGAGGAGGGCATATACAATGAGCAGTTCTTC	CVSSDSEEGIYNEQFF
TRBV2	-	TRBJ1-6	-	TGTGCTAGCAGTGAAGGGAGATCCCCACCCCTCCACTTT	CASSEGRSPPLHF
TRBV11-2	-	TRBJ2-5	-	TGTGCCAGCGGCTTAGAATCCAATTGGACCCAGTACTTC	CASGLESNWTQYF
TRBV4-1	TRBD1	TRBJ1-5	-	TGCGACAGCAGCCAAGATGACAGGGCAAGCCAGCCCCAGCATTTT	CDSSQDDRASQPQHF
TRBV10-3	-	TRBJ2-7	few	TGTGCCATCAGTGAGTCGGTCTTGACTTACGAGCAGTACTTC	CAISESVLTYEQYF
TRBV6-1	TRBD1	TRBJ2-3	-	TGTGCCAGTAGTGAAGCGATAGGGGGCACAGATATGCAGTATTTT	CASSEAIGGTDMQYF
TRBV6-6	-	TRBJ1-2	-	TGTGCCAGCAGCCTAGACACGAACTATGGCCACACCTTC	CASSLDTNYGHTF
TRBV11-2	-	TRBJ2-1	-	TGTGCCAGCAGCGTGACCCGGGGGGCAGGGGAGAATGAGCAGTTCTTC	CASSVTRGAGENEQFF
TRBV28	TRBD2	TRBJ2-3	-	TGTGCCAGCAGTACACACTCGGCGGGAGGCGGAGATACGCAGTATTTT	CASSTHSAGGGDTQYF
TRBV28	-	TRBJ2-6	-	TGTGCCAGCAAAGAATCTCTCTCTGGGGCCAACGTCCTGACTTTC	CASKESLSGANVLTF
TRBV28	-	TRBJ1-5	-	TGTGCCAGCAGTCGAAGAGGGGCAAGCAATCAGCCCCAGCATTTT	CASSRRGASNQPQHF
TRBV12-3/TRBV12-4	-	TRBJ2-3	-	TGTGCCGGCAGCGACCTAGCGACTTCATATGCGCAGTATTTT	CAGSDLATSYAQYF
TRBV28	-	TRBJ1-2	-	TGTGCCAACAGTTTCCCTCCCGGTCCCCAGGGTCGGTATGGCTACACCTTC	CANSFPPGPQGRYGYTF
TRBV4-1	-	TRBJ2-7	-	TGTGCCAGCTGCCACCCTGGAGAAGGGGGGAAAGAGCAGTACTTC	CASCHPGEGGKEQYF
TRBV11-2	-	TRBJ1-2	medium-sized	TGTGCCAGCAGCTTAGACCCAGGGGCCAACTATGGCTACACCTTC	CASSLDPGANYGYTF
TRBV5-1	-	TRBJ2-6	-	TGCGCCAGCAGCTTGACAGCTGGGGCCAACATTCTGACTTTC	CASSLTAGANILTF
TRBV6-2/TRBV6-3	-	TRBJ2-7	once	TGTGCCAGCAGTTTGGAGACCGGGTCATACGAGCAGTACTTC	CASSLETGSYEQYF
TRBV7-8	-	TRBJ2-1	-	TGTGTCAGCAGACTACGGACGGAGCTCAATGAGCAGTTCTTC	CVSRLRTELNEQFF
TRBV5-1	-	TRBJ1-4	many	TGCGCCAGCAGCCCGGGAGCGAATGAAAAACTGTTTTTT	CASSPGANEKLFF
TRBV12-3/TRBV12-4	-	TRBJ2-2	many	TGTGCCAGCAGTCTCCGGGACTACACCGGGGAGCTGTTTTTT	CASSLRDYTGELFF
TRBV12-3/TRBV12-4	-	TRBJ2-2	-	TGTGTCAGCAAGGCTAGAAACACCGGGGAGCTGTTCTTT	CVSKARNTGELFF
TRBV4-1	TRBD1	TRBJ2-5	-	TGCGCCAGCAGCCCCCAGGGACAGGGGACTGAGACCCAATACTTC	CASSPQGQGTETQYF
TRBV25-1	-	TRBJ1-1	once	TGTGCCAACAGTGAGGTTGGGCCTGGAGGTTTCTTT	CANSEVGPGGFF
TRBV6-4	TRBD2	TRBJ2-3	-	TGTCCCAGCTGTGAGTCTAGCGGGTCTAGCACAGATACGCAGTATTTT	CPSCESSGSSTDTQYF
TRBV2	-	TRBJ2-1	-	TGTGCCAGCATGGTGGCGGGGAATGAGCAGTTCTTC	CASMVAGNEQFF
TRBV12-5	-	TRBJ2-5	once	TGTGCCAGTGGTTTGGGACGGGGTGTGGAAGAGACCCAGTACTTC	CASGLGRGVEETQYF
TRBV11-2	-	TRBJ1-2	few	-	CANSLNRGFYGCTF
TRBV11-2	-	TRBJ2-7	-	TGTGTCAGCAGCCCCAGGGGAGGGTACTATGAGCAGTACTTC	CVSSPRGGYYEQYF
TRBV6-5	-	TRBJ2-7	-	TGTGCCAACAGGCCAGACTCCTCCTACGAGCAGTACTTT	CANRPDSSYEQYF
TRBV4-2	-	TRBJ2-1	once	TGTGCCAGCAGTCCCGGAGGTGGCGGAGGCTACAGTGAGCAGTTCTTC	CASSPGGGGGYSEQFF
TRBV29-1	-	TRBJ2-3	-	TGCAGCGTTCCTAGCGTGATGCCCACAGATACGCAGTATTTT	CSVPSVMPTDTQYF
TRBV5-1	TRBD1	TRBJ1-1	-	TGCGCCAGCAGCATAGGGACAGTGAACACTGAAGCTTTCTTT	CASSIGTVNTEAFF
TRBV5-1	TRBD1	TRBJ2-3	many	TGCGCCAGCAGCTTGGGGGCCGGGACAGGGGACACAGATACGCAGTATTTT	CASSLGAGTGDTDTQYF
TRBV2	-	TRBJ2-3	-	TGTGCCAGCAGGACGGACACAGATACGCGCTATTTT	CASRTDTDTRYF
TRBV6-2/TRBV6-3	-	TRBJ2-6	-	TGTGCCAGCAGTTACCTCGTGGACTCTAGGGCCAACGTCCTGACTTTC	CASSYLVDSRANVLTF
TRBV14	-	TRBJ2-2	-	TGTGCCAGCAGCCAAAGGACACTGAACACCGGGGAGCTGTTTTTT	CASSQRTLNTGELFF
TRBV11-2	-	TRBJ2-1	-	TGTGCCAGTAGCTTACGACCGGGAGAGAGATCCTACAATGAGCAGTTCTTC	CASSLRPGERSYNEQFF
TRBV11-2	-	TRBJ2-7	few	TGTGCCAGCAGGCCAAACATTCGGGACAACTATGGGCAGTACTTC	CASRPNIRDNYGQYF
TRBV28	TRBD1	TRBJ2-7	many	TGTGCCAGCAGTGGGACAGGGGCGCTTTCCTACGAGCAGTACTTC	CASSGTGALSYEQYF
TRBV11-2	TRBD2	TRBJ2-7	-	TGTGCCAACACGACTCATGGGCGGGAGGCAAGGGGGGAGCAGTATTTC	CANTTHGREARGEQYF